The next 30 T cell receptor beta chains were all read from a single sample in a study of response to subunit inactivated influenza vaccine. MiXCR was run by TCRdb on the RT-PCR reads, yielding one entry per CDR3 protein. Seen here are around 790,000 distinct CDR3 sequences, about 20% observed once, and the top ten hold roughly 10%. The specimen comprised PBMCs from blood, sampled about 5 days after vaccination. The receptors derive from a man between 50 and 59 years old who received an inactivated influenza vaccine.

CDR3 DNA sequence: TGTGCCAGCAGCTTATCGTTGTTCACAGATACGCAGTATTTT. Protein product: CASSLSLFTDTQYF. The chain combines TRBV7-2 with TRBJ2-3; the D is unclear. Germline lookup yields CDR1 SGHTA and CDR2 FQGNSA. CDR3 size: 14 residues. Trimming stripped 2 bases from V and 2 bases from J, with 8 bases between.

This clonotype came up a few times. The V and J genes are TRBV20-1 and TRBJ1-6, with TRBD1 identical over 8 bases. Germline V gene data show CDR1 as DFQATT and CDR2 as SNEGSKA (reference sequence). The length of the CDR3 is 14 residues. V gave up 0 bases and J gave up 8 bases; unmatched junction bases: 3. The CDR3: CSARDSGGDSPLHF. The CDR3 DNA follows: TGCAGTGCTAGAGATTCAGGGGGCGATTCACCCCTCCACTTT.

This clonotype has a handful of counts. The rearrangement joins TRBV19 to TRBJ1-2, with 8 bases identical to TRBD1. CDR3 size: 15 residues. V was clipped by 5 bases and J by 3 bases; unmatched bases: 8. Germline V lookup: CDR1 LNHDA, CDR2 SQIVND (reference sequence). This CDR3 reads CASSPAGTGDYGYTF. The CDR3 DNA sequence: TGTGCCAGTAGTCCCGCCGGGACAGGCGACTATGGCTACACCTTC.

This clonotype occurred a few times. The chain employs TRBV7-6 and TRBJ1-1; perhaps TRBD1 as D (5 bases). CDR3 length: 17 residues. The V gene lost 4 bases and the J gene lost 4 bases, with 22 bases spanning the gap. CDR1 and CDR2 from the germline V gene are SGHVS and FNYEAQ. Written as DNA, the CDR3 is TGTGCCAGCAGCTCGGGGTCGGAGAGGGGACGGAGCACTGAAGCTTTCTTT. It encodes CASSSGSERGRSTEAFF.

In this sample, this clonotype turned up many times. The rearrangement joins TRBV7-9 to TRBJ2-5, with 9 bases aligning to TRBD1. J was trimmed by 5 bases and V by 5 bases; bases with no gene match: 6. The germline V gene encodes CDR1 SEHNR and CDR2 FQNEAQ (reference sequence). This CDR3 is built from 14 residues. CDR3 amino acids: CASSVGQGKETQYF. CDR3 DNA sequence: TGTGCCAGCAGCGTAGGACAGGGGAAGGAGACCCAGTACTTC.

A few counts support this clonotype. The chain carries TRBV12-3 or TRBV12-4 and TRBJ2-1; the D gene is possibly TRBD2 (6 bases). V lost 3 bases to trimming and J lost 0 bases, with 12 bases between them. CDR3 length: 16 residues. The CDR3 region is CASSLGTSPSYNEQFF. CDR3 in DNA: TGTGCCAGCAGTTTGGGGACTTCCCCCTCCTACAATGAGCAGTTCTTC.

This clonotype occurred many times. The chain employs TRBV7-2 and TRBJ1-6, with no clear D. The germline V gene encodes CDR1 SGHTA and CDR2 FQGNSA. Trimming removed 5 bases at V and 10 bases at J, with 9 bases between. This CDR3 region has 12 residues. As DNA, the CDR3 is TGTGCCAGCAGCCACCCCCCGTCACCCCTCCACTTT. Translated, it gives CASSHPPSPLHF.

V is TRBV9 and J is TRBJ1-3; unclear D gene. Trimming shortened V by 0 bases and J by 3 bases, and 7 bases separated the two germline ends. This CDR3 has 14 residues. From germline, CDR1 is SGDLS and CDR2 YYNGEE. The DNA of the CDR3 is TGTGCCAGCAGCGTAGGGGTTAATGGAAACACCATATATTTT. Translation gives CASSVGVNGNTIYF.

This clonotype occurred a few times. The chain couples TRBV5-1 to TRBJ2-7, with 9 positions matching TRBD2. Trimming removed 0 bases from V and 5 bases from J; junction bases left unmatched: 6. Germline V gene sequence: CDR1 SGHRS, CDR2 YFSETQ. The CDR3 totals 15 residues. The CDR3 loop reads CASSLVLAGSHEQYF. The CDR3 nucleotides read TGCGCCAGCAGCTTGGTTCTAGCGGGGTCGCACGAGCAGTACTTC. Looking up the rest from reference TRBV5-1 and TRBJ2-7 gives the full variable domain: KAGVTQTPRYLIKTRGQQVTLSCSPISGHRSVSWYQQTPGQGLQFLFEYFSETQRNKGNFPGRFSGRQFSNSRSEMNVSTLELGDSALYLCASSLVLAGSHEQYFGPGTRLTVT.

This clonotype showed up just a few times. This sequence joins TRBV20-1 and TRBJ2-1, with 13 bases matching TRBD2. V gave up 0 bases and J gave up 5 bases; unmatched junction bases: 4. The CDR3 is 16 amino acids. Germline V CDR1 and CDR2: DFQATT, SNEGSKA (reference sequence). In DNA, the CDR3 is TGCAGTGCTAGAGATTTCGGACTAGCGGGAGACAATGAGCAGTTCTTC. Its protein is CSARDFGLAGDNEQFF.

The J gene is TRBJ2-3, the V gene TRBV11-3; 8 nucleotides agree with TRBD2. The germline V gene has CDR1 SGHNT and CDR2 YENEEA. The CDR3 is made up of 15 amino acids. V shed 1 base, J shed 4 bases, and the junction held 4 bases outside the gene matches. As DNA, the CDR3 is TGTGCCAGCAGCTTAGGTGGCGGGGGGTCAGATACGCAGTATTTT. Protein product: CASSLGGGGSDTQYF.

This clonotype was counted only a few times. J is TRBJ2-7 and V is TRBV6-2 or TRBV6-3; 10 positions match TRBD2. Germline V gene sequence: CDR1 MNHEY, CDR2 SVGEGT. Germline trimming cut 1 base from V and 6 bases from J; bases unmatched to any gene: 6. CDR3 length: 15 residues. The CDR3 DNA is TGTGCCAGCAGTTACTACCTAGCGGGAGTTGGCGAGCAGTACTTC. This sequence encodes CASSYYLAGVGEQYF.

As to this clonotype: A single base separates this from a much larger clone, so it may be a read error. The V and J genes are TRBV12-3 or TRBV12-4 and TRBJ2-1; 11 bases agree with TRBD2. The CDR3 is 14 amino acids. The ends lost 6 bases at V and 9 bases at J; junction bases unmatched: 7. The CDR3 sequence: CASSLSGGALEQFF. In nucleotides, the CDR3 is TGTGCCAGCAGCCTTAGCGGGGGGGCCCTTGAGCAGTTCTTC.

The chain links TRBV6-5 to TRBJ1-2; D ambiguous. The CDR3 consists of 14 residues. Germline lookup yields CDR1 MNHEY and CDR2 SVGAGI. V lost 2 bases, J lost 4 bases, and 11 bases lay in between. CDR3: CASSYGGRTYGYTF. The DNA for the CDR3 is TGTGCCAGCAGTTACGGTGGCAGGACCTATGGCTACACCTTC.

The J gene is TRBJ2-4, the V gene TRBV20-1, with D uncertain. V was shortened by 0 bases and J by 0 bases, with 9 bases between the two germline ends. The CDR3 runs 15 residues. CDR1 is DFQATT, CDR2 SNEGSKA, per germline (reference sequence). CDR3 sequence: CSARDLRIAKNIQYF. The DNA of the CDR3 is TGCAGTGCTAGAGATCTTCGGATAGCCAAAAACATTCAGTACTTC.

The gene calls are TRBV7-9 and TRBJ1-1, with D unclear. Deletions cut 5 bases from V and 3 bases from J, with 10 bases between. CDR1 and CDR2 (germline): SEHNR, FQNEAQ (reference sequence). There are 13 residues in the CDR3. The CDR3 loop reads CASSPRSYTEAFF. The CDR3 region has the DNA TGTGCCAGCAGCCCTAGGTCGTACACTGAAGCTTTCTTT.

This clonotype occurred many times. This chain connects TRBV29-1 to TRBJ2-7, with D possibly TRBD1 on 6 matching bases. Germline CDR1 SQVTM, CDR2 ANQGSEA. The CDR3 has 13 amino acids. V shed 4 bases and J shed 5 bases, with 15 bases lying between them. The CDR3 bases are TGCAGCGTTGCTAGGGGGTCCCTGGACGAGCAGTACTTC. Protein sequence: CSVARGSLDEQYF.

This clonotype was counted only a few times. The chain joins TRBV5-5 to TRBJ1-6, with 7 bases that match TRBD1. CDR1 is SGHKS, CDR2 YYEKEE, per germline (reference sequence). Unmatched junction bases numbered 3, after V lost 0 bases and J lost 6 bases. This CDR3 spans 15 amino acids. The CDR3 spells CASSLEGQVNSPLHF. The CDR3 region has the DNA TGTGCCAGCAGCTTGGAAGGACAGGTTAATTCACCCCTCCACTTT.

The rearrangement joins TRBV4-1 to TRBJ1-1; D remains ambiguous. Germline V gene sequence: CDR1 MGHRA, CDR2 YSYEKL. Between the trimmed V and J ends, which lost 4 bases and 1 base, there was a span of 10 bases. The length of the CDR3 is 14 residues. Here the CDR3 DNA reads TGCGCCAGCAGCCTCCGTCCCAGGAACACTGAAGCTTTCTTT. Protein: CASSLRPRNTEAFF.

This sequence joins TRBV10-3 and TRBJ2-1; the D gene is possibly TRBD2 (6 bases). CDR1 is ENHRY, CDR2 SYGVKD, per germline. There are 14 residues in the CDR3. V was cut by 4 bases and J by 3 bases, with 10 bases left in between. CDR3 protein: CAISGGTYYNEQFF. The CDR3 region has the DNA TGTGCCATCAGTGGCGGGACTTACTACAATGAGCAGTTCTTC.

The count of this clonotype is one. The chain joins TRBV4-2 to TRBJ2-7; the D call may be TRBD1 or TRBD2 (5 bases each). The CDR3 is made up of 14 amino acids. V lost 0 bases and J 4 bases, leaving 10 bases between the germline ends. Germline CDR1 reads LGHNA; CDR2 reads YNFKEQ. The CDR3 sequence is CASSQEGRVYEQYF. The CDR3 DNA follows: TGTGCCAGCAGCCAAGAGGGGCGGGTATACGAGCAGTACTTC.

This clonotype was counted only a few times. The chain is built from TRBV7-2 and TRBJ1-4, with D maybe TRBD1 (5 bases). V was clipped by 0 bases and J by 4 bases, with 12 bases between them. Germline loops: CDR1 SGHTA, CDR2 FQGNSA. The CDR3 contains 16 residues. CDR3 bases: TGTGCCAGCAGCTTAGCAGGGGCATCTATTAATGAAAAACTGTTTTTT. Amino acids: CASSLAGASINEKLFF.

V gene TRBV27 combines with J gene TRBJ2-7; 8 positions match TRBD2. The CDR3 contains 16 residues. Looked up from germline, CDR1 is MNHEY and CDR2 is SMNVEV (reference sequence). V trimming: 2 bases; J trimming: 0 bases; junction bases outside the gene matches: 6. The CDR3 DNA sequence: TGTGCCAGCAGTTTAATACGGGGGGGGGCCTCCTACGAGCAGTACTTC. Translation: CASSLIRGGASYEQYF.

The rearrangement links TRBV4-3 to TRBJ2-7, with TRBD1 matching over 7 bases. V lost 5 bases to trimming and J lost 0 bases; unmatched junction nucleotides: 4. The CDR3 consists of 14 residues. The germline V gene has CDR1 LGHNA and CDR2 YSLEER. CDR3 sequence: CASSFGQDSYEQYF. The CDR3 region has the DNA TGCGCCAGCAGCTTTGGACAGGACTCCTACGAGCAGTACTTC.

This clonotype has just a few counts. This chain connects TRBV12-3 or TRBV12-4 to TRBJ1-2; no definite D call. The CDR3 length is 15 residues. Between the trimmed V and J ends, which lost 3 bases and 0 bases, there was a span of 11 bases. CDR3 bases: TGTGCCAGCAGTTTGTATCCAGCTTCTAACTATGGCTACACCTTC. It is translated as CASSLYPASNYGYTF.

This sequence joins TRBV7-8 and TRBJ1-4, with 7 bases that match TRBD1. This CDR3 is 14 amino acids long. V lost 3 bases, J lost 7 bases, and 5 bases stayed unmatched. Germline V gene data show CDR1 as SGHVS and CDR2 as FQNEAQ. In DNA form, the CDR3 reads TGTGCCAGCAGCTTCACCGACAGGGCTGAAAAACTGTTTTTT. Translation: CASSFTDRAEKLFF.

This clonotype has just a few counts. CDR3 DNA sequence: TGTGCCAGCAGGGACTATGGCTACACCTTC. Translation gives CASRDYGYTF. This chain joins TRBV6-5 and TRBJ1-2; no reliable D call. Germline V gene data show CDR1 as MNHEY and CDR2 as SVGAGI. The CDR3 has 10 amino acids. Between the trimmed V and J ends, which lost 6 bases and 3 bases, there was a span of 2 bases.

The chain couples TRBV7-9 to TRBJ2-7, with D unclear. The CDR3 length is 13 residues. Trimming removed 6 bases from V and 0 bases from J, with 9 bases in between. Germline V gives CDR1 SEHNR, CDR2 FQNEAQ (reference sequence). CDR3 amino acids: CASRDYTSYEQYF. The CDR3 DNA reads as TGTGCCAGCAGAGATTATACCTCCTACGAGCAGTACTTC.

In its sample, this clonotype was seen a few times. The J gene is TRBJ2-7, the V gene TRBV6-1, with TRBD2 identical over 7 bases. The junction had 6 bases not matched to a gene; V was cut back by 7 bases and J by 0 bases. The germline V gene encodes CDR1 MNHNS and CDR2 SASEGT. The CDR3 is made up of 14 amino acids. CDR3 protein: CASKGTISSYEQYF. The CDR3 coding sequence is TGTGCCAGCAAGGGGACTATTAGCTCCTACGAGCAGTACTTC.

The gene calls are TRBV5-5 and TRBJ2-2; no definite D call. Germline V gene lookup returns CDR1 SGHKS and CDR2 YYEKEE (reference sequence). The CDR3 has 18 residues. V was pared by 0 bases and J by 3 bases, with 18 bases between. The chain's CDR3 is CASSLEGRGQRDTGELFF. As DNA, the CDR3 is TGTGCCAGCAGCTTGGAGGGCCGAGGTCAACGAGACACCGGGGAGCTGTTTTTT.